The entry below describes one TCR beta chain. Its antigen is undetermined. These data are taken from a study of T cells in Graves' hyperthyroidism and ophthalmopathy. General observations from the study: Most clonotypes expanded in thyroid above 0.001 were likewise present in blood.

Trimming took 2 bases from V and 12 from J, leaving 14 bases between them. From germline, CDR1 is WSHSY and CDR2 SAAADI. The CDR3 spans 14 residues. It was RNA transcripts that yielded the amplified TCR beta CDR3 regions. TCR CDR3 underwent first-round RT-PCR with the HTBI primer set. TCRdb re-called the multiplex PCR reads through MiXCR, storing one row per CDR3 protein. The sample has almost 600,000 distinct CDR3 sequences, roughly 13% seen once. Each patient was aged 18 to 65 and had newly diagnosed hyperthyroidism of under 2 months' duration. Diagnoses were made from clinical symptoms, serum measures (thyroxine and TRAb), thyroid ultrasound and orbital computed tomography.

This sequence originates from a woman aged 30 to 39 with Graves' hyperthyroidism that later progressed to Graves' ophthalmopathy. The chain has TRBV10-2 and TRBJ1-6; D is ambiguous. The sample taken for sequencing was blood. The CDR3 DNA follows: TGCGCCAGCAGTGAGCCGGGCTTCGGGGTACCCCTCCACTTT. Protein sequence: CASSEPGFGVPLHF.